These T cell receptor beta chains were read from a single sample in a study of T cell clones after liver transplantation. Measured with immunoSEQ multiplex PCR; TCRdb has only the in-frame clones, and not every one. The sample lists 45,000 to 55,000 clones, 84% occurring once. Material: CD4+ T cells from blood, obtained before liver transplant. The source is a human donor who received a liver transplant. The CDR3 runs from the conserved cysteine through the conserved F or W. Each record gives: V gene, clone size, J gene, D gene, CDR3 DNA, CDR3 protein. A D gene is named only where the DNA matches it firmly. A clone size is listed for some rows: how often the clone was seen (once, few, many), or a class if it is expanded.

>TRBV5-6|-|TRBJ2-1|-
TGTGCCAGCAGCCGCAGGGTGGGGCGCGCCTACAATGAGCAGTTCTTC
CASSRRVGRAYNEQFF
>TRBV9|once|TRBJ2-5|-
TGTGCCAGCAGCGTAACGGACCAAGAGACCCAGTACTTC
CASSVTDQETQYF
>TRBV28|once|TRBJ1-5|TRBD1
TGTGCCAGCAGTCCTCCAACAGGGGAGCATCAGCCCCAGCATTTT
CASSPPTGEHQPQHF
>TRBV9|-|TRBJ1-6|-
TGTGCCAGCAGCGTAGATCCTCTCCGCGGGTCACCCCTCCACTTT
CASSVDPLRGSPLHF
>TRBV7-9|-|TRBJ2-7|-
TGTGCCAGCAGTTCTGCGTCTGGGGGGTTCTACGAGCAGTACTTC
CASSSASGGFYEQYF
>TRBV6-4|few|TRBJ1-2|TRBD1
TGTGCCAGTCAACCGTTTGGCTACAGGGGGGGCTACACCTTC
CASQPFGYRGGYTF
>TRBV12-2|-|TRBJ2-5|-
TGTGCAAGTCGCTTAAGGTTCGGGGGGACCCAGTACTTC
CASRLRFGGTQYF
>TRBV5-4|-|TRBJ1-2|TRBD1
TGTGCCAGCAGCTTCCGGGACAGGTACTCCTATGGCTACACCTTC
CASSFRDRYSYGYTF
>TRBV28|-|TRBJ1-5|-
TGTGCCAGCAGTTCCCACCGTGGCGGGGGGGTCAGTCAGCCCCAGCATTTT
CASSSHRGGGVSQPQHF
>TRBV12-2|-|TRBJ2-6|-
TGTGCAAGTCGCCCATCTGGGGCCAACGTCCTGACTTTC
CASRPSGANVLTF
>TRBV6-1|-|TRBJ2-3|TRBD2
TGTGCCGGGAAGCGGGGGGGCATCGATACGCAGTATTTT
CAGKRGGIDTQYF
>TRBV7-9|-|TRBJ2-3|TRBD1
TGTGCCAGCAGCCGCGGACAGGGTCGAGCAGATACGCAGTATTTT
CASSRGQGRADTQYF
>TRBV19|-|TRBJ1-1|TRBD1
TGTGCCAGTAGTATCTCGATGGCAGGGGGAGAGCACACTGAAGCTTTCTTT
CASSISMAGGEHTEAFF
>TRBV4-2|-|TRBJ1-2|-
TGTGCCAGCAGCCAAATAGGGGTGGGAACTAACTATGGCTACACCTTC
CASSQIGVGTNYGYTF
>TRBV27|-|TRBJ1-5|TRBD1
TGTGCCAGCAGTTTATTGGGGACAGGCCAGGGGCCCCAGCATTTT
CASSLLGTGQGPQHF
>TRBV5-1|-|TRBJ2-7|-
TGCGCCAGCAGCTTGGGACCGCTCTCCTACGAGCAGTACTTC
CASSLGPLSYEQYF
>TRBV28|-|TRBJ1-4|-
TGTGCCAGCAGTGTACAGGGAGCAACTAATGAAAAACTGTTTTTT
CASSVQGATNEKLFF
>TRBV19|-|TRBJ1-6|-
TGTGCCAGTAAAGGAAGTGGGTTCACGGCCCTCCACTTT
CASKGSGFTALHF
>TRBV9|-|TRBJ2-3|TRBD2
TGTGCCAGCAGCGTACAAACTAGCGGGGCCACAGATACGCAGTATTTT
CASSVQTSGATDTQYF
>TRBV6-6|-|TRBJ1-2|TRBD1
TGTGCCAGCAGTTCCCGCCCCGGGACAGAATATGGCTACACCTTC
CASSSRPGTEYGYTF
>TRBV4-3|-|TRBJ2-2|-
TGCGCCAGCAGCCAGCACGTAGGGGGGACCGGGGAGCTGTTTTTT
CASSQHVGGTGELFF
>TRBV5-6|-|TRBJ2-5|-
TGTGCCAGCAGCCTCGGACCGGGCAGGGAGGAGACCCAGTACTTC
CASSLGPGREETQYF
>TRBV18|once|TRBJ1-1|-
TGTGCCAGCTCACCACCACAGGGTCTTGAAGCTTTCTTT
CASSPPQGLEAFF
>TRBV4-2|-|TRBJ2-1|TRBD2
TGTGCCAGCAGCCAACCAGGGAGGGATGAGCAGTTCTTC
CASSQPGRDEQFF
>TRBV7-9|-|TRBJ2-3|-
TGTGCCAGCAGCGATGGATCACAGCACACAGATACGCAGTATTTT
CASSDGSQHTDTQYF
>TRBV5-4|-|TRBJ2-3|-
TGTGCCAGCAGCCCCGCGATAGGCACAGATACGCAGTATTTT
CASSPAIGTDTQYF
>TRBV9|-|TRBJ1-2|-
TGTGCCAGCAGCGTCCGAGACTTGCCCTATGGCTACACCTTC
CASSVRDLPYGYTF
>TRBV5-4|-|TRBJ1-5|-
TGTGCCAGCAGGTTGGACAATCAGCCCCAGCATTTT
CASRLDNQPQHF
>TRBV15|-|TRBJ2-7|-
TGTGCCACCAGCAGAGATCAGCCTAGCCGTCGCTACGAGCAGTACTTC
CATSRDQPSRRYEQYF
>TRBV6-6|-|TRBJ2-3|TRBD1
TGTGCCAGCAAACGGACACAGGGGGCTGGAGATACGCAGTATTTT
CASKRTQGAGDTQYF
>TRBV5-3|-|TRBJ2-7|-
TGTGCCAGAAGCTTGGTCGGGGGTCCCTACGAGCAGTACTTC
CARSLVGGPYEQYF
>TRBV6-1|-|TRBJ2-3|-
TGTGCCAGTCTCGGGACTAGCACAGATACGCAGTATTTT
CASLGTSTDTQYF
>TRBV28|-|TRBJ1-1|-
TGTGCCAGCAGTTTACCCGGTGCAAAGAGGGTTAGGGCTTTCTTT
CASSLPGAKRVRAFF
>TRBV7-6|once|TRBJ1-1|-
TGTGCCAGCAGCTTAGGCAGGGCTTTGAACACTGAAGCTTTCTTT
CASSLGRALNTEAFF
>TRBV2|-|TRBJ1-1|TRBD1
TGTGCCAGCAATGACAGGGGCAGAGAAGCTTTCTTT
CASNDRGREAFF
>TRBV2|-|TRBJ2-1|-
TGTGCCAGCAGTGGGTTATATGAGCAGTTCTTC
CASSGLYEQFF
>TRBV2|-|TRBJ2-1|-
TGTGCCAGCACCGCCGGCGGGCTCAATGAGCAGTTCTTC
CASTAGGLNEQFF
>TRBV18|once|TRBJ2-2|-
TGTGCCAGCTCACCATTGCTACAAATGAACACCGGGGAGCTGTTTTTT
CASSPLLQMNTGELFF
>TRBV15|once|TRBJ2-2|-
TGTGCCACCAGCAGTGGGGGACTGACGGGCGCCGGGGAGCTGTTTTTT
CATSSGGLTGAGELFF
>TRBV18|-|TRBJ2-7|TRBD2
TGTGCCAGCTCACAGGGGAGGGGAGTGTACGAGCAGTACTTC
CASSQGRGVYEQYF
>TRBV28|once|TRBJ1-1|TRBD1
TGTGCCAGCACCCGACAGGGGAACACTGAAGCTTTCTTT
CASTRQGNTEAFF
>TRBV19|-|TRBJ2-7|-
TGTGCCAGTAACCAGGGTTGGCGGTACGAGCAGTACTTC
CASNQGWRYEQYF
>TRBV7-2|-|TRBJ2-3|TRBD2
TGTGCCAGCAGCCTAAGGATGTCTAGCGGGATAGATACGCAGTATTTT
CASSLRMSSGIDTQYF
>TRBV6-4|-|TRBJ1-1|-
TGTGCCAGCAGCACAAACTCGGCGGGGAACACTGAAGCTTTCTTT
CASSTNSAGNTEAFF
>TRBV7-2|-|TRBJ2-7|TRBD1
TGTGCCAGCAGCTCGGGGACAGGGGGCCGGAACGAGCAGTACTTC
CASSSGTGGRNEQYF
>TRBV7-3|-|TRBJ1-1|TRBD1
TGTGCCAGCAGCTCACAGGGGGCGGCCACTGAAGCTTTCTTT
CASSSQGAATEAFF
>TRBV11-3|-|TRBJ2-1|-
TGTGCCAGCAGCTCGCCGACAGCGTACAATGAGCAGTTCTTC
CASSSPTAYNEQFF
>TRBV6-6|once|TRBJ1-1|-
TGTGCCAGCAGAATGGCGGGTGAAGCTTTCTTT
CASRMAGEAFF
>TRBV7-2|-|TRBJ2-5|-
TGTGCCAGCAGCTTAATGCTGTCGTGGGAGACCCAGTACTTC
CASSLMLSWETQYF
>TRBV5-1|-|TRBJ2-5|TRBD2
TGCGCCAGCAGCTTGGCCGGTTCTAGCGGGGGACAAGAGACCCAGTACTTC
CASSLAGSSGGQETQYF
>TRBV29-1|-|TRBJ1-4|-
TGCAGCGTGAGAAGTGGGAATGAAAAACTGTTTTTT
CSVRSGNEKLFF
>TRBV2|-|TRBJ1-1|-
TGTGCCAGCAGTGGACTGAAGAACACTGAAGCTTTCTTT
CASSGLKNTEAFF
>TRBV2|-|TRBJ2-7|TRBD1
TGTGCCACCCGGACAGGGAGGCTCCTCGAGCAGTACTTC
CATRTGRLLEQYF
>TRBV7-2|-|TRBJ1-6|TRBD1
TGTGCCAGCAGCCTTAGACAGGGGGCTAATAATTCACCCCTCCACTTT
CASSLRQGANNSPLHF
>TRBV7-2|-|TRBJ2-1|TRBD2
TGTGCCAGCAGCACCCGCGCCCTAGCGGGGGGGCCCGGTGAGCAGTTCTTC
CASSTRALAGGPGEQFF